The 18 T cell receptor beta chains listed next were all sequenced from one sample in a study of T cell responses to AZD1222 COVID-19 vaccine. The protocol was immunoSEQ multiplex PCR, while the TCRdb copy is restricted to in-frame clones and leaves out a portion. The table lists approximately 140,000 clones, approximately 95% of them singletons. This specimen consisted of peripheral blood, obtained on day 0 of MenACWY control vaccination. All receptors come from an adult in good health.

The CDR3, as DNA: TGTGCCAGCAGTTCTCGGACATCGGAGCAGTACTTC. Translated, it gives CASSSRTSEQYF. The chain has TRBV6-2 or TRBV6-3 and TRBJ2-7; D is possibly TRBD1 (5 bases). This CDR3 is 12 amino acids long. Germline V gives CDR1 MNHEY, CDR2 SVGEGT. V was trimmed by 4 bases and J by 7 bases, leaving 11 bases between them.

This clone was detected once. This chain connects TRBV6-4 to TRBJ2-2; TRBD1 might be the D (5 bases). V was pared by 0 bases and J by 0 bases, with 8 bases between. CDR3 size: 16 residues. Germline V gene sequence: CDR1 MRHNA, CDR2 SNTAGT. In nucleotides, the CDR3 is TGTGCCAGCAGTGACTCGTGGGGCTCGAACACCGGGGAGCTGTTTTTT. It translates to CASSDSWGSNTGELFF.

The chain couples TRBV3-1 (or the pseudogene TRBV3-2) to TRBJ2-3; D unclear. V lost 6 bases and J 6 bases, leaving 7 bases between the germline ends. CDR3 length: 11 amino acids. Germline loops: CDR1 LGHDT, CDR2 YNNKEL (reference sequence). CDR3 DNA sequence: TGTGCCAGCAGAGGAGCGGATACGCAGTATTTT. Its translation: CASRGADTQYF.

This CDR3 is CASSYGPLEPQHF. Written as DNA, the CDR3 is TGTGCCAGCAGTTACGGGCCCTTAGAGCCCCAGCATTTT. This rearrangement joins TRBV6-2 or TRBV6-3 to TRBJ1-5; D is uncertain. The ends were cut back, 2 bases at V and 8 bases at J, with 10 bases in the middle. Germline V gene lookup returns CDR1 MNHEY and CDR2 SVGEGT. The length of the CDR3 is 13 residues.

As to this clone: As the CDR3 is not closed by the conserved phenylalanine or tryptophan, this likely results from a read error. The limits of the CDR3 on the DNA are not certain, so only TCRdb's listed CDR3 is given. The chain couples TRBV9 to TRBJ2-3; TRBD1 was called by the table and not checked on the DNA. The CDR3 is 11 amino acids long, termini counted. Germline values: CDR1 SGDLS, CDR2 YYNGEE. The CDR3 is CASRDRQGHMV.

The chain uses TRBV25-1 and TRBJ2-7, with D perhaps TRBD2 (6 bases). CDR1 is MGHDK and CDR2 is SYGVNS in the germline V gene. V shed 0 bases and J shed 5 bases, with 11 bases lying between them. This CDR3 region has 14 residues. CDR3 DNA sequence: TGTGCCAGCAGTGAATACGGGGGTTCCCACGAGCAGTACTTC. Its protein is CASSEYGGSHEQYF.

This chain links TRBV14 with TRBJ1-1; D remains ambiguous. Germline CDR1 and CDR2: SGHDN and FVKESK. The CDR3 is made up of 13 amino acids. Deletions cut 3 bases from V and 1 base from J, with 6 bases between. In nucleotides, the CDR3 is TGTGCCAGCAGCCAGGGATCGAACACTGAAGCTTTCTTT. It yields the protein CASSQGSNTEAFF.

The chain uses TRBV4-2 and TRBJ1-5; a possible D gene is TRBD1 (5 bases). Germline CDR1 is LGHNA and CDR2 is YNFKEQ. Trimming left V 0 bases short and J 4 bases short, with 13 bases between. The CDR3 is made up of 16 amino acids. The CDR3 loop reads CASSQDRTKGNQPQHF. The CDR3 region has the DNA TGTGCCAGCAGCCAAGATAGGACAAAAGGGAATCAGCCCCAGCATTTT.

The CDR3 protein is CASTDGQGTYEQYF. CDR3 sequence (DNA): TGTGCCAGCACCGACGGACAGGGTACCTACGAGCAGTACTTC. The chain combines TRBV7-9 with TRBJ2-7; 8 bases are a match to TRBD1. J gave up 2 bases and V 7 bases, and 7 bases lay outside the gene matches. Per the germline V gene, CDR1 is SEHNR and CDR2 is FQNEAQ (reference sequence). The CDR3 is made up of 14 amino acids.

This clone was observed a few times. The chain carries TRBV7-2 and TRBJ1-2; maybe TRBD1 (6 bases). The V end was cut by 5 bases, the J end by 0 bases, with 16 bases between. The CDR3 has 16 residues. CDR1 is SGHTA, CDR2 FQGNSA, per germline. CDR3 sequence: CASSRLRDNPNYGYTF. The CDR3 nucleotides read TGTGCCAGCAGCCGTCTCCGGGACAACCCTAACTATGGCTACACCTTC.

The chain recombines TRBV6-5 with TRBJ1-1; a weak D match, TRBD1 (5 bases). CDR1 MNHEY and CDR2 SVGAGI come from the germline V gene. V shed 6 bases and J shed 2 bases, with 16 bases lying between them. The length of the CDR3 is 15 residues. In DNA, the CDR3 is TGTGCCAGCAGGGGGGACGGCGCATATAACACTGAAGCTTTCTTT. Its protein is CASRGDGAYNTEAFF.

This clone has only a few counts. The V and J genes are TRBV5-4 and TRBJ1-1, with D tentatively TRBD1 (5 bases). CDR3 length: 13 amino acids. Germline CDR1 reads SGHNT; CDR2 reads YYREEE (reference sequence). Trimming cost V 3 bases and J 1 base, with 7 bases left between them. In DNA, the CDR3 is TGTGCCAGCAGCTATGACAGGAACACTGAAGCTTTCTTT. Protein sequence: CASSYDRNTEAFF. The whole variable domain, remainder taken from reference TRBV5-4 and TRBJ1-1, is ETGVTQSPTHLIKTRGQQVTLRCSSQSGHNTVSWYQQALGQGPQFIFQYYREEENGRGNFPPRFSGLQFPNYSSELNVNALELDDSALYLCASSYDRNTEAFFGQGTRLTVV.

The chain uses TRBV3-1 (or the pseudogene TRBV3-2) and TRBJ1-5; D remains unclear. There are 15 residues in the CDR3. CDR1 and CDR2 (germline): LGHDT, YNNKEL (reference sequence). Trimming left V 1 base short and J 7 bases short, with 14 bases between. Here the CDR3 reads CASSQGIRGSQPQHF. In DNA, the CDR3 is TGTGCCAGCAGCCAAGGTATTCGGGGTTCGCAGCCCCAGCATTTT.

This clone occurred once. CDR3: CASSLKSAGVYTGELFF. CDR3 coding DNA: TGCGCCAGCAGCCTTAAGTCTGCGGGGGTATACACCGGGGAGCTGTTTTTT. The V gene is TRBV4-3, the J gene TRBJ2-2, with TRBD2 matching 7 bases. Germline assignment: CDR1 LGHNA and CDR2 YSLEER. J lost 3 bases, V lost 4 bases, and 11 bases had no gene match. This CDR3 has 17 amino acids.

The V and J genes are TRBV15 and TRBJ1-6, with D unclear. The V and J ends lost 4 bases and 10 bases respectively, with 14 bases between them. The CDR3 covers 14 residues. Germline V gives CDR1 LNHNV, CDR2 YYDKDF (reference sequence). CDR3 sequence: CATSTPPFGSPLHF. DNA for the CDR3: TGTGCCACCAGCACACCCCCTTTCGGGTCACCCCTCCACTTT.

The gene calls are TRBV19 and TRBJ1-6; unclear D gene. V gave up 3 bases and J gave up 8 bases, with 14 bases separating them. The length of the CDR3 is 15 residues. Germline V gene lookup returns CDR1 LNHDA and CDR2 SQIVND (reference sequence). The CDR3 is CASSILGAGDSPLHF. Written as DNA, the CDR3 is TGTGCCAGTAGTATCCTTGGCGCCGGCGATTCACCCCTCCACTTT.

The chain carries TRBV15 and TRBJ1-4; D unresolved. From germline, CDR1 is LNHNV and CDR2 YYDKDF (reference sequence). This CDR3 is 16 amino acids long. Trimming pared 0 bases from V and 8 bases from J, leaving 16 bases between. In nucleotides, the CDR3 is TGTGCCACCAGCAGAGATCCCACACACGGAGGGGAAAAACTGTTTTTT. Protein sequence: CATSRDPTHGGEKLFF.

The chain has TRBV28 and TRBJ1-6; D unresolved. V lost 4 bases to trimming and J lost 6 bases, with 7 bases between them. CDR3 length: 13 amino acids. CDR1 MDHEN and CDR2 SYDVKM come from the germline V gene. CDR3 DNA sequence: TGTGCCAGCAGTTCCCCAGTTAATTCACCCCTCCACTTT. This translates into CASSSPVNSPLHF.